This T cell receptor beta chain appears in the sequencing data of a study of somatic mutations in cytotoxic T cells in rheumatoid arthritis. Notes on the study in general: Multiple comparisons were not accounted for in the slight TRBV07 underrepresentation seen in rheumatoid arthritis patients.

With regard to this clone: Antigen: not known.

Repertoires were generated with immunoSEQ multiplex PCR, while TCRdb's copy carries only in-frame clones and drops some. The profile covers more than 10,000 clones, with roughly 68% appearing a single time and about two fifths taken by the ten largest. The V end was cut by 0 bases, the J end by 7 bases, with 19 bases between. This CDR3 has 16 amino acids. Germline assignment: CDR1 ENHRY and CDR2 SYGVKD. Sequenced input: CD8+ T cells sorted from blood. V is TRBV10-3 and J is TRBJ2-7; D is perhaps TRBD1 (5 bases). This sequence originates from a man in his fifties or sixties in good health. In DNA form, the CDR3 reads TGTGCCATCAGTGAGTCGATTGGGGCCAAGTCTGGGGAGCAGTACTTC. Protein: CAISESIGAKSGEQYF.